This T cell receptor beta chain derives from a study of early T cells in non-severe SARS-CoV-2 infection. Study information: Bulk RNA from unsorted whole blood was sequenced; chains were unpaired.

Each CDR3 protein is one row after TCRdb ran MiXCR on the 5' RACE reads. The sample yields about 39,000 distinct CDR3 sequences, around 5.4% seen once. The CDR3 loop spans 17 amino acids. The V end lost 1 base, the J end lost 0 bases, and 10 bases lay between the germline ends. This clonotype was observed at least ten times. The sequenced sample was whole blood, obtained at baseline. This TCR came from an adult who was a healthcare worker with PCR-confirmed SARS-CoV-2 infection or an uninfected control (not recorded which). The gene calls are TRBV12-3 or TRBV12-4 and TRBJ1-6, with D hard to call. Here the CDR3 reads CASSLGSRDSYNSPLHF. The CDR3 DNA reads TGTGCCAGCAGTTTAGGATCGAGGGACTCCTATAATTCACCCCTCCACTTT.